Shown below are 28 T cell receptor beta chains from a single sample sequenced in a study of T cell changes during pregnancy in multiple sclerosis. Generated by immunoSEQ multiplex PCR, the TCRdb table keeps only in-frame clones and is missing some. Counted here are 80,000 to 100,000 clones, under 95% occurring once; the ten biggest clones make up less than 1%. Sequencing used peripheral blood, obtained after pregnancy. All receptors derive from a female donor with multiple sclerosis, enrolled in a pregnancy study.

The chain combines TRBV11-2 with TRBJ2-1, with TRBD2 identical over 11 bases. Germline CDR1 and CDR2: SGHAT and FQNNGV. The junction had 4 bases not matched to a gene; V was cut back by 4 bases and J by 5 bases. CDR3 size: 15 residues. The CDR3 DNA reads TGTGCCAGCAGCTCCACTAGCGGGAGTCACAATGAGCAGTTCTTC. Encoded protein: CASSSTSGSHNEQFF.

The J gene is TRBJ2-3, the V gene TRBV7-8; 7 bases map to TRBD2. Germline V gene data show CDR1 as SGHVS and CDR2 as FQNEAQ. Trimming cost V 2 bases and J 2 bases; bases outside gene matches: 10. CDR3 length: 17 residues. The CDR3 is CASSLPPRGGLTDTQYF. The CDR3 nucleotides are TGTGCCAGCAGCTTACCGCCCCGCGGGGGACTCACAGATACGCAGTATTTT.

The rearrangement uses TRBV5-4 and TRBJ2-1; TRBD2 agrees at 9 bases. The CDR3 length is 15 residues. Germline assignment: CDR1 SGHNT and CDR2 YYREEE (reference sequence). V dropped 5 bases and J dropped 4; count of bases not matched to a gene: 7. CDR3 loop: CASRLSGGPYNEQFF. CDR3 coding DNA: TGTGCCAGCAGACTTAGCGGGGGACCTTACAATGAGCAGTTCTTC.

The V call is TRBV11-1, the J call TRBJ2-1; tentatively, D is TRBD1 (5 bases). CDR1 is SGHAT, CDR2 FQDESV, per germline (reference sequence). This CDR3 is 15 amino acids long. Trimming removed 1 base from V and 0 bases from J, with 7 bases in between. Here the CDR3 reads CASSLGQSSYNEQFF. In DNA form, the CDR3 reads TGTGCCAGCAGCTTAGGACAGTCCTCCTACAATGAGCAGTTCTTC.

The CDR3 loop reads CASSRLWGQGANTGELFF. The CDR3 DNA follows: TGTGCCAGCAGCCGCCTATGGGGACAGGGGGCAAACACCGGGGAGCTGTTTTTT. The chain recombines TRBV7-9 with TRBJ2-2, with 12 nucleotides matching TRBD1. Per the germline V gene, CDR1 is SEHNR and CDR2 is FQNEAQ (reference sequence). The CDR3 sequence is 18 residues long. J was trimmed by 2 bases and V by 5 bases; bases with no gene match: 9.

The chain joins TRBV27 to TRBJ2-2; 9 bases are a match to TRBD2. The CDR3 totals 15 residues. Trimming removed 5 bases from V and 3 bases from J; junction bases left unmatched: 4. The germline V gene encodes CDR1 MNHEY and CDR2 SMNVEV (reference sequence). The DNA of the CDR3 is TGTGCCAGCAGTCCCCGACTAGCGGACACCGGGGAGCTGTTTTTT. It specifies CASSPRLADTGELFF.

This chain links TRBV4-3 with TRBJ2-2, with D possibly matching TRBD2 (5 bases). Germline V gene data show CDR1 as LGHNA and CDR2 as YSLEER. There are 17 residues in the CDR3. With 0 bases removed from V and 4 bases from J, the gap between germline ends came to 15 bases. CDR3 region: CASSQDASGVVTGELFF. The DNA of the CDR3 is TGCGCCAGCAGCCAAGATGCTTCCGGGGTAGTCACCGGGGAGCTGTTTTTT.

DNA for the CDR3: TGTGCCAGTAGTATCCCCCCCGGTCAGCCCCAGCATTTT. Amino acids: CASSIPPGQPQHF. This chain uses TRBV19 with TRBJ1-5, with no clear D. Trimming stripped 3 bases from V and 6 bases from J, with 9 bases between. The germline V gene has CDR1 LNHDA and CDR2 SQIVND (reference sequence). The CDR3 runs to 13 residues.

The chain has TRBV9 and TRBJ1-3; 8 bases map to TRBD1. From germline, CDR1 is SGDLS and CDR2 YYNGEE. The CDR3 has 17 amino acids. After removal of 0 bases from V and 4 bases from J, the junction contained 9 bases not matched to a gene. Written as DNA, the CDR3 is TGTGCCAGCAGCGTAGAGAGACAGGGGCGGTCGGGAAACACCATATATTTT. Residues: CASSVERQGRSGNTIYF.

The chain uses TRBV27 and TRBJ2-7, with 9 bases identical to TRBD1. Unmatched junction bases numbered 6, after V lost 6 bases and J lost 3 bases. The CDR3 consists of 14 residues. CDR1 MNHEY and CDR2 SMNVEV come from the germline V gene (reference sequence). CDR3 sequence: CASSKDRGVYEQYF. In nucleotides, the CDR3 is TGTGCCAGCAGCAAGGACAGGGGAGTCTACGAGCAGTACTTC.

The chain employs TRBV10-3 and TRBJ2-5; TRBD1 aligns across 8 bases. J gave up 2 bases and V 3 bases, and 5 bases lay outside the gene matches. The CDR3 contains 15 residues. Germline CDR1 and CDR2: ENHRY and SYGVKD. CDR3 DNA sequence: TGTGCCATCAGTGACCCCAACAGGGGGCAAGAGACCCAGTACTTC. Amino acid sequence: CAISDPNRGQETQYF.

This clone was counted a single time. The CDR3 coding sequence is TGTGCCAGCAGCTACGGGACTAGCGGGACCGGTGAGCAGTTCTTC. Translation gives CASSYGTSGTGEQFF. The chain couples TRBV7-8 to TRBJ2-1; 13 nucleotides agree with TRBD2. The germline gives CDR1 SGHVS, CDR2 FQNEAQ. The CDR3 is 15 amino acids. Germline trimming cut 4 bases from V and 9 bases from J; bases unmatched to any gene: 6.

In its sample, this clone was seen once. V is TRBV10-3 and J is TRBJ2-7; D is undetermined. This CDR3 is 16 amino acids long. V gave up 4 bases and J gave up 1 base, with 17 bases separating them. CDR1 is ENHRY and CDR2 is SYGVKD in the germline V gene. The CDR3 sequence is CAISVWSSNGSYEQYF. The CDR3, as DNA: TGTGCCATCAGTGTTTGGAGCAGTAACGGATCCTACGAGCAGTACTTC.

The V gene is TRBV13, the J gene TRBJ1-1; a weak D match, TRBD1 (6 bases). V was clipped by 2 bases and J by 6 bases, with 10 bases between them. CDR1 and CDR2 (germline): PRHDT, FYEKMQ (reference sequence). The CDR3 has 13 residues. The chain's CDR3 is CASSLQPGAEAFF. As DNA, the CDR3 is TGTGCCAGCAGCTTACAGCCAGGGGCTGAAGCTTTCTTT. The full variable domain, in which reference TRBV13 and TRBJ1-1 provide the parts outside the CDR3, is AAGVIQSPRHLIKEKRETATLKCYPIPRHDTVYWYQQGPGQDPQFLISFYEKMQSDKGSIPDRFSAQQFSDYHSELNMSSLELGDSALYFCASSLQPGAEAFFGQGTRLTVV.

The chain has TRBV27 and TRBJ2-1, with 11 positions matching TRBD2. CDR3 size: 16 residues. Trimming cost V 5 bases and J 2 bases; bases outside gene matches: 5. The germline V gene encodes CDR1 MNHEY and CDR2 SMNVEV (reference sequence). CDR3 sequence (DNA): TGTGCCAGCAGTAAGGGACTAGCGGAAACCTACAATGAGCAGTTCTTC. It specifies CASSKGLAETYNEQFF.

With regard to this clone: A read error may account for a junction end that differs from germline. CDR3 loop: CASSLETGLADF. CDR3 coding DNA: TGTGCCAGCAGTTTAGAAACGGGACTAGCTGACTTC. This chain joins TRBV28 and TRBJ2-7; 9 nucleotides agree with TRBD2. The germline V gene has CDR1 MDHEN and CDR2 SYDVKM. The CDR3 loop spans 12 amino acids.

This clone came up a few times. The gene calls are TRBV30 and TRBJ2-7; 8 bases are a match to TRBD1. Unmatched junction bases numbered 11, after V lost 0 bases and J lost 4 bases. Germline V gene lookup returns CDR1 GTSNPN and CDR2 SVGIG (reference sequence). The CDR3 runs 16 residues. This CDR3 is CAWSVAPWTGRYEQYF. The CDR3, as DNA: TGTGCCTGGAGTGTAGCCCCCTGGACAGGGAGATACGAGCAGTACTTC.

This chain uses TRBV21-1 with TRBJ1-1; the table assigns TRBD1, which was not confirmed against the DNA. TRBV21-1 is termed a pseudogene. CDR3 length: 14 residues. CDR3 amino acids: CASSRVTMNTEAFF. CDR3 bases: TGTGCCAGCAGCAGGGTGACAATGAACACTGAAGCTTTCTTT.

The chain links TRBV5-4 to TRBJ2-7; D perhaps matches TRBD1 (6 bases). Germline lookup yields CDR1 SGHNT and CDR2 YYREEE (reference sequence). Trimming pared 7 bases from V and 2 bases from J, leaving 25 bases between. The CDR3 consists of 17 residues. The CDR3 nucleotides read TGTGCCAGCTCGAGAAAGGGTGGGGGCACTACCCCCTACGAGCAGTACTTC. Protein: CASSRKGGGTTPYEQYF.

The chain has TRBV27 and TRBJ1-2; 10 bases fit TRBD1. CDR3 length: 17 residues. J gave up 4 bases and V 2 bases, and 10 bases lay outside the gene matches. Germline V lookup: CDR1 MNHEY, CDR2 SMNVEV (reference sequence). The CDR3: CASSLASTGGGGYGYTF. The CDR3 DNA reads TGTGCCAGCAGTTTAGCTTCGACAGGGGGCGGAGGCTATGGCTACACCTTC.

The V and J genes are TRBV6-5 and TRBJ2-1, with 8 bases that match TRBD1. J was trimmed by 8 bases and V by 4 bases; bases with no gene match: 13. Per germline, CDR1 MNHEY and CDR2 SVGAGI. This CDR3 comprises 16 residues. CDR3: CASSSTDRVGRDEQFF. In DNA, the CDR3 is TGTGCCAGCAGTTCTACGGACAGGGTCGGTAGGGATGAGCAGTTCTTC.

The chain links TRBV28 to TRBJ1-4; D is unclear. The CDR3 extends over 13 amino acids. The V end lost 3 bases, the J end lost 5 bases, and 7 bases lay between the germline ends. Germline lookup yields CDR1 MDHEN and CDR2 SYDVKM. CDR3 sequence reads: CASSFQRNEKLFF. The CDR3 DNA is TGTGCCAGCAGTTTTCAGCGAAATGAAAAACTGTTTTTT.

The chain employs TRBV27 and TRBJ2-5; 14 bases are a match to TRBD2. Germline values: CDR1 MNHEY, CDR2 SMNVEV (reference sequence). This CDR3 is built from 14 residues. V was pared by 5 bases and J by 5 bases, with 1 base of the junction left unmatched. CDR3 protein: CASSGTSGSETQYF. CDR3 nucleotide sequence: TGTGCCAGCAGTGGGACTAGCGGGAGTGAGACCCAGTACTTC.

This clone turned up a few times. This chain connects TRBV5-1 to TRBJ2-1; TRBD2 matches 11 bases. The V segment lost 7 bases and the J segment 1 base; nucleotides outside the gene matches: 4. Germline CDR1 and CDR2: SGHRS and YFSETQ. The length of the CDR3 is 15 residues. The CDR3 here is CASERTSGSYNEQFF. The DNA of the CDR3 is TGCGCCAGCGAGCGGACTAGCGGGTCCTACAATGAGCAGTTCTTC.

The rearrangement uses TRBV27 and TRBJ1-5; 7 bases fit TRBD1. The junction had 3 bases not matched to a gene; V was cut back by 4 bases and J by 0 bases. Germline V gives CDR1 MNHEY, CDR2 SMNVEV (reference sequence). This CDR3 spans 15 amino acids. The CDR3 DNA sequence: TGTGCCAGCAGTTCGGGACAGTATAGCAATCAGCCCCAGCATTTT. Its protein is CASSSGQYSNQPQHF.

DNA for the CDR3: TGTGCCAGCAGTTACCAGGGGGCCCGTAACCAGCCCCAGCATTTT. Translating it yields CASSYQGARNQPQHF. V usage is TRBV6-6 and J usage is TRBJ1-5, with 8 bases lining up with TRBD1. Germline CDR1 MNHNY, CDR2 SVGAGI (reference sequence). CDR3 length: 15 amino acids. Losses at the gene ends were 2 bases for V and 7 bases for J; bases not matched to a gene: 7.

The chain links TRBV6-1 to TRBJ1-5, with 8 bases lining up with TRBD1. The V segment lost 7 bases and the J segment 0 bases; nucleotides outside the gene matches: 5. This CDR3 is 15 amino acids long. In germline, CDR1 is MNHNS, CDR2 SASEGT. CDR3: CASTWTGFSNQPQHF. In nucleotides, the CDR3 is TGTGCCAGCACCTGGACAGGGTTTAGCAATCAGCCCCAGCATTTT.

The chain is built from TRBV19 and TRBJ1-5; the match to TRBD1 covers 8 bases. Germline CDR1 reads LNHDA; CDR2 reads SQIVND (reference sequence). CDR3 length equals 15 residues. The junction had 6 bases not matched to a gene; V was cut back by 2 bases and J by 6 bases. The CDR3 DNA reads TGTGCCAGTAGTATACCCAGGGGGCTCTTTCAGCCCCAGCATTTT. As protein: CASSIPRGLFQPQHF. Using reference TRBV19 and TRBJ1-5 for the parts outside the CDR3, the full variable domain is DGGITQSPKYLFRKEGQNVTLSCEQNLNHDAMYWYRQDPGQGLRLIYYSQIVNDFQKGDIAEGYSVSREKKESFPLTVTSAQKNPTAFYLCASSIPRGLFQPQHFGDGTRLSIL.